The 25 T cell receptor beta chains below come from one sample, sequenced in a study of a mutant IDH1 vaccine in newly diagnosed glioma (dated by TCRdb to about 2021). Their target antigens are unknown. To prepare the library, the immunoSEQ multiplex PCR assay was applied. The immuneACCESS repertoire file appears here via TCRdb, limited to in-frame rearrangements. These files lack a portion of the clones; in checked studies, under half of the deficit traces to unresolved V genes, and the cause of the others is not known. The table for this sample lists 45,000 to 60,000 clones; around 90% of them were counted only once. 2.4% of the sample goes to the ten largest clones. This specimen's time point label, interpreted: week 11, during vaccination. Each vaccine dose, consisting of 300 ug of a 20-mer mutant IDH1 peptide in Montanide, was administered subcutaneously with topical imiquimod. The source was PBMCs, collected from a glioma patient whose treatment included an IDH1 peptide vaccine. Receptors originate from a man aged 45-65 years with glioma.

This chain uses TRBV29-1 with TRBJ2-1; D is possibly TRBD2 (6 bases). Trimming stripped 0 bases from V and 4 bases from J, with 13 bases between. This CDR3 comprises 15 residues. Germline V gene sequence: CDR1 SQVTM, CDR2 ANQGSEA. CDR3 sequence (DNA): TGCAGCGTTGAAGAGGAGCGGGTCTCGTACAATGAGCAGTTCTTC. It codes for CSVEEERVSYNEQFF.

This chain links TRBV2 with TRBJ2-3, with D possibly matching TRBD1 (6 bases). In germline, CDR1 is SNHLY, CDR2 FYNNEI. V lost 11 bases, J lost 1 base, and 13 bases lay in between. CDR3 length equals 13 residues. CDR3 nucleotides: TGTGCCGGGCACAGGGATGGCACAGATACGCAGTATTTT. It yields the protein CAGHRDGTDTQYF.

The gene calls are TRBV5-1 and TRBJ2-3; the D gene is possibly TRBD1 (5 bases). This CDR3 spans 14 amino acids. V lost 6 bases and J lost 0, with 11 bases in between. Germline CDR1 is SGHRS and CDR2 is YFSETQ. In nucleotides, the CDR3 is TGCGCCAGCAAGCTGGACACTAGCACAGATACGCAGTATTTT. It translates to CASKLDTSTDTQYF.

This clone was seen once. The gene calls are TRBV18 and TRBJ1-2; D might be TRBD1 (5 bases). The V end was cut by 7 bases, the J end by 2 bases, with 14 bases between. The CDR3 has 14 amino acids. The germline gives CDR1 KGHSH, CDR2 LQKENI. The CDR3 reads CASCPQGVNYGYTF. The CDR3 region has the DNA TGTGCCAGCTGCCCGCAGGGCGTCAACTATGGCTACACCTTC.

This clone was counted a single time. The chain combines TRBV10-1 with TRBJ2-1; tentative D call: TRBD2 (5 bases). Germline V gene data show CDR1 as WNHNN and CDR2 as SYGVQD (reference sequence). V was cut by 6 bases and J by 8 bases, with 14 bases left in between. This CDR3 has 13 residues. CDR3 sequence (DNA): TGCGCCAGCAGCTTGAGCGGTTACGATGAGCAGTTCTTC. Protein product: CASSLSGYDEQFF.

The rearrangement uses TRBV28 and TRBJ1-5; 8 nucleotides agree with TRBD1. Per germline, CDR1 MDHEN and CDR2 SYDVKM. The CDR3 has 15 residues. V was pared by 3 bases and J by 2 bases, with 3 bases of the junction left unmatched. The CDR3 spells CASSFQGAGNQPQHF. CDR3 sequence (DNA): TGTGCCAGCAGTTTTCAGGGGGCAGGCAATCAGCCCCAGCATTTT.

This clone was detected once. The rearrangement links TRBV28 to TRBJ2-1; D perhaps matches TRBD2 (5 bases). Between the trimmed V and J ends, which lost 6 bases and 2 bases, there was a span of 11 bases. CDR1 is MDHEN, CDR2 SYDVKM, per germline. This CDR3 contains 14 residues. CDR3 nucleotides: TGTGCCAGCAGCCGAGCGGAAACCTACAATGAGCAGTTCTTC. Amino acid sequence: CASSRAETYNEQFF.

The J gene is TRBJ2-1, the V gene TRBV4-3; D is uncertain. CDR3 length: 15 amino acids. Trimming left V 1 base short and J 2 bases short, with 9 bases between. From germline, CDR1 is LGHNA and CDR2 YSLEER. The CDR3 DNA sequence: TGCGCCAGCAGCCAAGCAAATGGGGCCTACAATGAGCAGTTCTTC. Protein: CASSQANGAYNEQFF.

This chain links TRBV28 with TRBJ1-3; TRBD1 matches 9 bases. CDR1 is MDHEN and CDR2 is SYDVKM in the germline V gene. This CDR3 is 16 amino acids long. V was clipped by 1 base and J by 3 bases; unmatched bases: 4. For the CDR3, the DNA is TGTGCCAGCAGTTTATTGGGACAGGGAATTGGAAACACCATATATTTT. Translating gives CASSLLGQGIGNTIYF.

This clone has just one count. The chain employs TRBV11-2 and TRBJ2-1, with 8 bases fitting TRBD1. Per germline, CDR1 SGHAT and CDR2 FQNNGV. Trimming removed 0 bases from V and 7 bases from J; junction bases left unmatched: 8. The CDR3 is made up of 16 amino acids. The CDR3 loop is CASSLDPGTGGNEQFF. CDR3 coding DNA: TGTGCCAGCAGCTTAGATCCCGGGACAGGTGGGAATGAGCAGTTCTTC.

This chain uses TRBV4-3 with TRBJ1-2; D possibly corresponds to TRBD1 (5 bases). The CDR3 contains 15 residues. CDR1 and CDR2 (germline): LGHNA, YSLEER. Trimming pared 0 bases from V and 4 bases from J, leaving 12 bases between. DNA of the CDR3: TGCGCCAGCAGCCAAGACCTGACAGCGGCCTATGGCTACACCTTC. Its protein product is CASSQDLTAAYGYTF.

The chain employs TRBV5-6 and TRBJ2-7, with 8 bases that match TRBD1. Germline V gives CDR1 SGHDT, CDR2 YYEEEE. CDR3 size: 14 residues. The V and J ends lost 2 bases and 5 bases, in that order; junction bases with no gene match: 6. The CDR3 DNA is TGTGCCAGCAGCTTCGGGACAGGTGCCAACGAGCAGTACTTC. This codes for CASSFGTGANEQYF.

This clone was observed a single time. The V and J genes are TRBV6-6 and TRBJ2-5, with D tentatively TRBD1 or TRBD2 (5 bases each). The DNA end is a closer match to TRBJ2-7, so the J assignment may be wrong. CDR3 size: 13 residues. Looked up from germline, CDR1 is MNHNY and CDR2 is SVGAGI (reference sequence). The CDR3 DNA follows: TGTGCCAGCCGGGGCCTCGTTGGGAGCGAGCAGTACTTC. Its translation: CASRGLVGSEQYF.

CDR3 DNA sequence: TGTGCCAGCAGCTTAGTGGCTGGACAGGTTTACGAGCAGTACTTC. Amino acid sequence: CASSLVAGQVYEQYF. The chain uses TRBV7-8 and TRBJ2-7, with TRBD1 matching over 7 bases. V lost 1 base and J lost 4; bases outside the gene matches: 7. Germline CDR1 SGHVS, CDR2 FQNEAQ. The CDR3 covers 15 residues.

The chain links TRBV29-1 to TRBJ1-2, with a possible D match to TRBD1 (6 bases). The CDR3 has 15 residues. CDR1 SQVTM and CDR2 ANQGSEA come from the germline V gene. V shed 6 bases and J shed 4 bases, with 21 bases lying between them. In nucleotides, the CDR3 is TGCAGCGTCCGGGACACCTTACTCGGGACCTATGGCTACACCTTC. Translated, it gives CSVRDTLLGTYGYTF.

This clone was recorded only once. This chain uses TRBV4-2 with TRBJ1-2, with unresolved D. V lost 0 bases, J lost 7 bases, and 12 bases lay in between. The germline gives CDR1 LGHNA, CDR2 YNFKEQ. CDR3 length: 14 residues. DNA of the CDR3: TGTGCCAGCAGCCAAGATCTGACGCCCGCTGGCTACACCTTC. Translation: CASSQDLTPAGYTF.

The V call is TRBV2, the J call TRBJ1-1; possibly TRBD1 for D (6 bases). V was pared by 6 bases and J by 5 bases, with 19 bases between. Germline-derived CDR1 and CDR2 are SNHLY and FYNNEI. The length of the CDR3 is 15 residues. The CDR3 DNA is TGTGCCAGCAGATCAGGGGACGGTTCGGGGACTGAAGCTTTCTTT. Translation: CASRSGDGSGTEAFF.

The chain recombines TRBV11-2 with TRBJ2-1; 9 bases fit TRBD2. The CDR3 covers 16 residues. Germline V CDR1 and CDR2: SGHAT, FQNNGV. Losses at the gene ends were 5 bases for V and 7 bases for J; bases not matched to a gene: 12. CDR3 in amino acids: CASSPGQRAGGNEQFF. The CDR3 nucleotides are TGTGCCAGCAGCCCCGGCCAGCGGGCGGGGGGGAATGAGCAGTTCTTC.

This chain connects TRBV11-2 to TRBJ2-3; D ambiguous. Germline CDR1 reads SGHAT; CDR2 reads FQNNGV. The CDR3 runs to 15 residues. The V gene lost 5 bases and the J gene lost 4 bases, with 16 bases spanning the gap. CDR3 in amino acids: CASSRSRLPPDTQYF. CDR3 sequence (DNA): TGTGCCAGCAGCCGCTCCCGGCTCCCCCCAGATACGCAGTATTTT.

The chain links TRBV7-9 to TRBJ1-1; no definite D call. Looked up from germline, CDR1 is SEHNR and CDR2 is FQNEAQ (reference sequence). The CDR3 loop spans 14 amino acids. Trimming took off 0 bases at V and 0 bases at J, with 5 bases between the two ends. The CDR3 nucleotides read TGTGCCAGCAGCTTAGCAGGGTTGAACACTGAAGCTTTCTTT. Residues: CASSLAGLNTEAFF. The complete variable domain, with remaining parts taken from reference TRBV7-9 and TRBJ1-1, reads DTGVSQNPRHKITKRGQNVTFRCDPISEHNRLYWYRQTLGQGPEFLTYFQNEAQLEKSRLLSDRFSAERPKGSFSTLEIQRTEQGDSAMYLCASSLAGLNTEAFFGQGTRLTVV.

This sequence joins TRBV11-2 and TRBJ1-1; 8 bases are a match to TRBD1. Trimming at V came to 6 bases and at J to 5 bases, leaving 11 bases not matched to a gene. Germline values: CDR1 SGHAT, CDR2 FQNNGV. This CDR3 spans 15 amino acids. The CDR3 DNA sequence: TGTGCCAGCAGGGGAGGGGGGACAGGAGGGACTGAAGCTTTCTTT. It codes for CASRGGGTGGTEAFF.

This chain connects TRBV27 to TRBJ1-4; no definite D call. V was clipped by 2 bases and J by 0 bases, with 16 bases between them. The CDR3 runs to 18 residues. Germline CDR1 reads MNHEY; CDR2 reads SMNVEV (reference sequence). The CDR3 sequence is CASSLRRQVLATNEKLFF. In DNA form, the CDR3 reads TGTGCCAGCAGTTTAAGGCGGCAGGTCCTTGCAACTAATGAAAAACTGTTTTTT.

The chain couples TRBV19 to TRBJ1-3; 7 bases are shared with TRBD1. The V and J ends lost 0 bases and 0 bases, in that order; junction bases with no gene match: 2. The V gene's germline CDR1 is LNHDA and CDR2 SQIVND (reference sequence). This CDR3 region has 16 residues. The CDR3 DNA is TGTGCCAGTAGTATAGACGGGGACAGCTCTGGAAACACCATATATTTT. Translated, it gives CASSIDGDSSGNTIYF.

V is TRBV19 and J is TRBJ1-5, with TRBD1 matching over 8 bases. Per germline, CDR1 LNHDA and CDR2 SQIVND (reference sequence). CDR3 length: 15 amino acids. V was clipped by 7 bases and J by 1 base; unmatched bases: 6. CDR3 DNA sequence: TGTGCCAGTATTCCCAGGGGGCAGAGCAATCAGCCCCAGCATTTT. Its translation: CASIPRGQSNQPQHF.

The chain employs TRBV7-9 and TRBJ1-5; D remains ambiguous. Trimming cost V 3 bases and J 6 bases, with 21 bases left between them. The germline V gene encodes CDR1 SEHNR and CDR2 FQNEAQ (reference sequence). The length of the CDR3 is 17 residues. DNA of the CDR3: TGTGCCAGCAGCTTCGGCAGTGGAGGTGGCAGTACTCAGCCCCAGCATTTT. Protein: CASSFGSGGGSTQPQHF.